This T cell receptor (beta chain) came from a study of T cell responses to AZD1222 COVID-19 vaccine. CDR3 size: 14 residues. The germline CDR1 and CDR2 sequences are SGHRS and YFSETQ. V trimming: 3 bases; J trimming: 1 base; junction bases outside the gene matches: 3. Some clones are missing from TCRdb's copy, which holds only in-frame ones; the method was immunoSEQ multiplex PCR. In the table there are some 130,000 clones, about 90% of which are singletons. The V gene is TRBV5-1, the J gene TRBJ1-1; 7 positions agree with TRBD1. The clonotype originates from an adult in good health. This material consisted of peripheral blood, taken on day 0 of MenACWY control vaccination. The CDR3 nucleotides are TGCGCCAGCAGCTGGGGACAGACGAACACTGAAGCTTTCTTT. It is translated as CASSWGQTNTEAFF.